The text below deals with one T cell receptor beta chain. Its antigen is unidentified. This sample is drawn from a study of cytomegalovirus exposure and HLA in healthy donors. Study-level results: Previously analyzed data showed that most TCR beta V segments were productive at a frequency of about 90% or about 30%.

PCR amplification relied on 60 Vbeta primers (plus 13 Jbeta primers). Profiling relied on immunoSEQ multiplex PCR, and the TCRdb table lists in-frame clones only, not all of them. The table lists some 98,000 clones, 65% to 80% of them singletons. CDR1 is MNHEY and CDR2 is SVGAGI in the germline V gene. The CDR3 is 14 amino acids. V was trimmed by 6 bases and J by 2 bases, leaving 14 bases between them. The chain combines TRBV6-5 with TRBJ2-7; no firm D call. The source is a human donor in good health. Source material: PBMCs. The CDR3 here is CASSRDIQTYEQYF. DNA of the CDR3: TGTGCCAGCAGCCGCGACATCCAGACCTACGAGCAGTACTTC.